The T cell receptor (beta chain) under discussion was sequenced for a study of blood T cell repertoires in COVID-19. Study-level information: Samples taken during acute and convalescent COVID-19 were collected in the United States, Italy and Spain.

Followed over time, Seattle patients had been enrolled while infection was active. This CDR3 is built from 15 residues. V was shortened by 3 bases and J by 0 bases, with 9 bases between the two germline ends. Germline-derived CDR1 and CDR2 are ENHRY and SYGVKD. The table came from immunoSEQ multiplex PCR; TCRdb's copy has only in-frame clones and leaves some out. The table has about 150,000 clones, about 85% seen once. This receptor was obtained from a man in his 60s with COVID-19, enrolled during active disease. The rearrangement joins TRBV10-3 to TRBJ2-1, with a possible D match to TRBD2 (6 bases). Sequences were obtained from peripheral blood. CDR3 DNA: TGTGCCATCAGTGAATCCGGGAGCTCCTACAATGAGCAGTTCTTC. This codes for CAISESGSSYNEQFF.